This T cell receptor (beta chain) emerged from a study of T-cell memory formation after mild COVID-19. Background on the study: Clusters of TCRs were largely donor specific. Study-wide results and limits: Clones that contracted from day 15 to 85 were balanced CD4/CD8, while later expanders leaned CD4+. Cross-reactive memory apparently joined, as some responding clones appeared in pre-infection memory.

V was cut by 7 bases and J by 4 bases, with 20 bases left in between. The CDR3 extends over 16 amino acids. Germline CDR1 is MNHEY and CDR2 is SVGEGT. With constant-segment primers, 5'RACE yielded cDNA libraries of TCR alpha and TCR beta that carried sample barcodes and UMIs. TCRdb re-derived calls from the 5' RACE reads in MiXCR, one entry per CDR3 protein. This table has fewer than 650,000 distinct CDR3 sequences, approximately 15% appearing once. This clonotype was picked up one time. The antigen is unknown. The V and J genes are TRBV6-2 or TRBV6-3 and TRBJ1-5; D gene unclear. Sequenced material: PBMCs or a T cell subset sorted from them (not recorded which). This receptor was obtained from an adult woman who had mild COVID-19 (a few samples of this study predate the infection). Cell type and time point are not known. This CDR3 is CASTTYSFVGNQPQHF. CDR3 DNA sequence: TGTGCCAGCACCACCTACAGCTTCGTAGGAAATCAGCCCCAGCATTTT.